This T cell receptor beta chain came from a study of cytomegalovirus exposure and HLA in healthy donors. The V and J ends lost 4 bases and 1 base, in that order; junction bases with no gene match: 8. The CDR3 extends over 16 amino acids. Looked up from germline, CDR1 is SGHDT and CDR2 is YYEEEE. PCR employed 60 Vbeta and 13 Jbeta primers. Sequencing used immunoSEQ multiplex PCR; TCRdb keeps in-frame clones, though not all of them. Altogether approximately 210,000 clones are present, 70% to 90% being singletons, with the ten largest covering 1.5% to 2%. This clonotype originated in a woman between 18 and 29 years old in good health and CMV-seronegative. Source material: PBMCs. This chain connects TRBV5-6 to TRBJ1-1, with 9 positions matching TRBD1. CDR3 amino acids: CASSHRGRRTNTEAFF. In DNA form, the CDR3 reads TGTGCCAGCAGCCACAGGGGGCGCAGGACGAACACTGAAGCTTTCTTT. Drawing the rest from reference TRBV5-6 and TRBJ1-1, the complete variable domain is DAGVTQSPTHLIKTRGQQVTLRCSPKSGHDTVSWYQQALGQGPQFIFQYYEEEERQRGNFPDRFSGHQFPNYSSELNVNALLLGDSALYLCASSHRGRRTNTEAFFGQGTRLTVV.